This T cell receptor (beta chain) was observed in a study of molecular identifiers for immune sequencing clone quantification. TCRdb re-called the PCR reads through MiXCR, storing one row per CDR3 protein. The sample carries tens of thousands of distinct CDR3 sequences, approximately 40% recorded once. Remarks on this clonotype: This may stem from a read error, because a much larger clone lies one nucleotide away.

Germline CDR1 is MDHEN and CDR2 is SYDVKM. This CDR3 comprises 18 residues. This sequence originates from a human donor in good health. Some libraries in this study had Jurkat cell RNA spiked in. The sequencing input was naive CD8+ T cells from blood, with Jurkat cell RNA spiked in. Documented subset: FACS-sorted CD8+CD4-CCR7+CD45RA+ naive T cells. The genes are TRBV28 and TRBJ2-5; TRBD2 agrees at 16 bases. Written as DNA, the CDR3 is TGTACCAGCACTTTTTTGGGACTAGCGGGAGGGCCTGTGGAGACCCAGTACTTC. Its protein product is CTSTFLGLAGGPVETQYF.